Below are 3 T cell receptor beta chains sequenced from a single sample in a study of control samples from healthy donors and cancer patients. This table comes from immunoSEQ multiplex PCR, and its TCRdb copy is limited to in-frame clones, with some not included. The top ten hold less than 4% of the sample, which has about 120,000 clones, 88% seen once. Sequences were obtained from blood. Receptor source: a man aged 35-49 years in good health.

The gene calls are TRBV12-3 or TRBV12-4 and TRBJ2-7, with TRBD1 identical over 8 bases. This CDR3 region has 13 residues. V was clipped by 5 bases and J by 7 bases; unmatched bases: 7. The CDR3 spells CASSGTGSGEQYF. Written as DNA, the CDR3 is TGTGCCAGCAGTGGGACAGGCTCGGGGGAGCAGTACTTC.

The V and J genes are TRBV5-4 and TRBJ1-2; D remains unclear. Trimming stripped 2 bases from V and 4 bases from J, with 12 bases between. Germline CDR1 and CDR2: SGHNT and YYREEE (reference sequence). The CDR3 consists of 14 residues. CDR3 sequence (DNA): TGTGCCAGCAGCTTAGAGGGTGCCGCCTATGGCTACACCTTC. This translates into CASSLEGAAYGYTF.

The rearrangement uses TRBV6-4 and TRBJ2-3, with 11 bases that match TRBD2. Germline lookup yields CDR1 MRHNA and CDR2 SNTAGT. The length of the CDR3 is 16 residues. V trimming: 0 bases; J trimming: 2 bases; junction bases outside the gene matches: 1. The CDR3 bases are TGTGCCAGCAGTGACTCTAGCGGGGGGGCCACAGATACGCAGTATTTT. Its translation is CASSDSSGGATDTQYF.